Below are 19 T cell receptor beta chains sequenced from a single sample in a study of blood T cell repertoires in COVID-19 (dated by TCRdb to about 2020). The library was built by means of the immunoSEQ multiplex PCR assay. What TCRdb holds here is the immuneACCESS table cut down to in-frame rearrangements. Part of the clones is not present; checked against another copy, under half of the missing clones reflect an unresolved V gene, and the others are unexplained. The table for this sample lists about 70,000 clones; 75% to 90% of them were counted only once. About 12% of the sample is in the top ten clones. The sample was peripheral blood. Every receptor here comes from a human donor in a cohort sampled during active COVID-19.

The chain combines TRBV30 with TRBJ1-6, with a tentative D call TRBD1 (6 bases). Germline V gene sequence: CDR1 GTSNPN, CDR2 SVGIG (reference sequence). The CDR3 covers 17 residues. Trimming stripped 0 bases from V and 3 bases from J, with 15 bases between. CDR3 sequence reads: CAWSVMGGAYYNSPLHF. The CDR3 DNA sequence: TGTGCCTGGAGTGTAATGGGGGGGGCCTACTATAATTCACCCCTCCACTTT.

There are a few counts of this clone. The CDR3 loop reads CASSIGRVNSPLHF. DNA of the CDR3: TGTGCCAGTAGTATTGGCAGGGTTAATTCACCCCTCCACTTT. This chain uses TRBV19 with TRBJ1-6, with a tentative D call TRBD1 (5 bases). This CDR3 spans 14 amino acids. Trimming pared 3 bases from V and 6 bases from J, leaving 9 bases between. CDR1 is LNHDA, CDR2 SQIVND, per germline (reference sequence).

The V and J genes are TRBV30 and TRBJ1-1; maybe TRBD1 (5 bases). The CDR3 extends over 11 amino acids. Trimming cost V 8 bases and J 6 bases, with 13 bases left between them. Germline CDR1 GTSNPN, CDR2 SVGIG (reference sequence). The CDR3 is CAGGPGAEAFF. The DNA of the CDR3 is TGTGCCGGGGGTCCGGGGGCTGAAGCTTTCTTT. The variable domain in full, completed from reference TRBV30 and TRBJ1-1, reads SQTIHQWPATLVQPVGSPLSLECTVEGTSNPNLYWYRQAAGRGLQLLFYSVGIGQISSEVPQNLSASRPQDRQFILSSKKLLLSDSGFYLCAGGPGAEAFFGQGTRLTVV.

J is TRBJ1-5 and V is TRBV7-6; no clear D. The CDR3 is 17 residues long. V was clipped by 0 bases and J by 0 bases, with 12 bases between them. The germline V gene encodes CDR1 SGHVS and CDR2 FNYEAQ. The CDR3 region has the DNA TGTGCCAGCAGCTTAGCGGAGGGCCCTTCTAGCAATCAGCCCCAGCATTTT. As protein: CASSLAEGPSSNQPQHF.

This clone was recorded only once. In nucleotides, the CDR3 is TGTGCCAGCAGATCCAGGGGTGACACTGAAGCTTTCTTT. Its translation: CASRSRGDTEAFF. V and J are TRBV2 and TRBJ1-1; weak D call: TRBD1 (6 bases). The CDR3 spans 13 residues. CDR1 is SNHLY and CDR2 is FYNNEI in the germline V gene. The V gene lost 6 bases and the J gene lost 3 bases, with 11 bases spanning the gap. The full variable domain, its missing parts supplied by reference TRBV2 and TRBJ1-1, is EPEVTQTPSHQVTQMGQEVILRCVPISNHLYFYWYRQILGQKVEFLVSFYNNEISEKSEIFDDQFSVERPDGSNFTLKIRSTKLEDSAMYFCASRSRGDTEAFFGQGTRLTVV.

The chain has TRBV11-2 and TRBJ2-2; the match to TRBD2 covers 12 bases. V lost 4 bases and J lost 3; bases outside the gene matches: 3. Germline CDR1 reads SGHAT; CDR2 reads FQNNGV. The CDR3 length is 16 residues. The CDR3 region has the DNA TGTGCCAGCAGCTCAGGACTAGCGGGGTACACCGGGGAGCTGTTTTTT. Its translation is CASSSGLAGYTGELFF.

The genes are TRBV28 and TRBJ2-7, with 9 nucleotides matching TRBD1. Germline-derived CDR1 and CDR2 are MDHEN and SYDVKM. V was pared by 6 bases and J by 7 bases, with 13 bases of the junction left unmatched. The length of the CDR3 is 15 residues. CDR3 sequence: CASSTPGTGSKEQYF. CDR3 in DNA: TGTGCCAGCAGCACCCCCGGGACAGGGTCCAAGGAGCAGTACTTC.

J is TRBJ1-2 and V is TRBV21-1. TRBV21-1 is shown as a pseudogene. This CDR3 is 17 amino acids long. The CDR3 is CANERGTGGIPHYGYTF. CDR3 DNA sequence: TGTGCCAACGAACGGGGAACCGGGGGGATACCTCACTATGGCTACACCTTC.

The chain combines TRBV7-2 with TRBJ2-2; D uncertain. This CDR3 region has 15 residues. Germline V gives CDR1 SGHTA, CDR2 FQGNSA. The V end was cut by 0 bases, the J end by 0 bases, with 5 bases between. CDR3 sequence: CASSLAIANTGELFF. Here the CDR3 DNA reads TGTGCCAGCAGCTTAGCTATAGCGAACACCGGGGAGCTGTTTTTT. Together with reference TRBV7-2 and TRBJ2-2, the CDR3 gives the full variable domain: GAGVSQSPSNKVTEKGKDVELRCDPISGHTALYWYRQSLGQGLEFLIYFQGNSAPDKSGLPSDRFSAERTGGSVSTLTIQRTQQEDSAVYLCASSLAIANTGELFFGEGSRLTVL.

This chain connects TRBV6-6 to TRBJ1-5; D gene ambiguous. Germline lookup yields CDR1 MNHNY and CDR2 SVGAGI (reference sequence). The CDR3 length is 13 residues. V lost 6 bases, J lost 6 bases, and 12 bases lay in between. CDR3 sequence (DNA): TGTGCCAGCAGAGAGGCAGTGGGTCAGCCCCAGCATTTT. Translated: CASREAVGQPQHF.

This clone was observed a few times. This rearrangement joins TRBV18 to TRBJ1-1; tentatively, D is TRBD1 (5 bases). Germline loops: CDR1 KGHSH, CDR2 LQKENI. CDR3 length: 15 amino acids. The V end lost 0 bases, the J end lost 4 bases, and 12 bases lay between the germline ends. CDR3 in DNA: TGTGCCAGCTCACCACCGGGAATCAGGGTCACTGAAGCTTTCTTT. This gives the protein CASSPPGIRVTEAFF.

The CDR3 spells CASSLGAGTDTQYF. The CDR3 nucleotides are TGTGCCAGCAGCTTAGGTGCGGGCACAGATACGCAGTATTTT. This chain connects TRBV7-2 to TRBJ2-3; D unclear. Germline CDR1 SGHTA, CDR2 FQGNSA. The V end was cut by 1 base, the J end by 1 base, with 6 bases between. The CDR3 consists of 14 residues.

This clone appeared a single time. The chain links TRBV5-6 to TRBJ1-5; D perhaps matches TRBD1 (6 bases). V lost 0 bases, J lost 7 bases, and 17 bases lay in between. This CDR3 is built from 16 residues. The V gene's germline CDR1 is SGHDT and CDR2 YYEEEE. This CDR3 is CASSLAGGRNGQPQHF. As DNA, the CDR3 is TGTGCCAGCAGCTTGGCCGGGGGGCGGAATGGGCAGCCCCAGCATTTT.

The chain employs TRBV7-2 and TRBJ1-6; no clear D gene. The CDR3 sequence is 15 residues long. Germline V gene sequence: CDR1 SGHTA, CDR2 FQGNSA. Deletions cut 4 bases from V and 6 bases from J, with 13 bases between. CDR3 loop: CASSSQALGNSPLHF. CDR3 sequence (DNA): TGTGCCAGCAGCTCTCAGGCTCTGGGTAATTCACCCCTCCACTTT.

This sequence joins TRBV30 and TRBJ2-6; TRBD1 might be the D (6 bases). V lost 2 bases to trimming and J lost 0 bases, with 8 bases between them. Germline CDR1 is GTSNPN and CDR2 is SVGIG (reference sequence). There are 15 residues in the CDR3. DNA of the CDR3: TGTGCCTGGAGTTCAGGGGCCTCTGGGGCCAACGTCCTGACTTTC. Its translation: CAWSSGASGANVLTF.

The gene calls are TRBV6-6 and TRBJ1-2; 12 bases match TRBD1. The V gene end was trimmed by 6 bases and the J gene end by 2 bases; junction bases not matched to a gene: 13. Germline V gives CDR1 MNHNY, CDR2 SVGAGI (reference sequence). The CDR3 covers 18 residues. The CDR3 bases are TGTGCCAGCAGCCGAACCGGGACAGGGGGCTTTCGGAACTATGGCTACACCTTC. Protein sequence: CASSRTGTGGFRNYGYTF.

This chain joins TRBV7-9 and TRBJ1-1, with a tentative D call TRBD1 (5 bases). CDR1 and CDR2 (germline): SEHNR, FQNEAQ (reference sequence). With 4 bases removed from V and 8 bases from J, the gap between germline ends came to 17 bases. This CDR3 has 14 residues. The CDR3 nucleotides are TGTGCCAGCAGCTCCGGGGGGACCGCGGGGGAAGCTTTCTTT. Protein: CASSSGGTAGEAFF.

The chain recombines TRBV7-2 with TRBJ1-2, with D perhaps matching TRBD1 (5 bases). This CDR3 region has 15 residues. Germline loops: CDR1 SGHTA, CDR2 FQGNSA. Trimming shortened V by 1 base and J by 4 bases, and 13 bases separated the two germline ends. The CDR3: CASSLGGGPSYGYTF. DNA for the CDR3: TGTGCCAGCAGCTTAGGGGGGGGACCCAGCTATGGCTACACCTTC.

The CDR3 protein is CASTLAGAYNEQFF. The CDR3 DNA follows: TGTGCCAGCACCTTGGCGGGGGCCTACAATGAGCAGTTCTTC. The chain combines TRBV28 with TRBJ2-1, with TRBD2 identical over 7 bases. This CDR3 has 14 amino acids. Germline V gene data show CDR1 as MDHEN and CDR2 as SYDVKM. Trimming removed 7 bases from V and 2 bases from J; junction bases left unmatched: 5.